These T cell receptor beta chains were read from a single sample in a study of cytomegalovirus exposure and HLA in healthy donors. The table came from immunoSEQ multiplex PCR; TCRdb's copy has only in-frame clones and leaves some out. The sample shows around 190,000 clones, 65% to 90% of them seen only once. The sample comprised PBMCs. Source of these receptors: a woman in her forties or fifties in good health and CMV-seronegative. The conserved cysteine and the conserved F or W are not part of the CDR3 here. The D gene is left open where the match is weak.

cdr3_aa: ASSLELPQVYEQY
d_call: -
v_call: TRBV7-2
j_call: TRBJ2-7

cdr3_aa: ASSSPGQLINYGYT
d_call: -
v_call: TRBV28
j_call: TRBJ1-2

cdr3_aa: SVAGYSTDTQY
d_call: -
v_call: TRBV29-1
j_call: TRBJ2-3

cdr3_aa: ASSPGTTNTGELF
d_call: -
v_call: TRBV7-3
j_call: TRBJ2-2

cdr3_aa: ASSLPGFYGYT
d_call: -
v_call: TRBV28
j_call: TRBJ1-2

cdr3_aa: ASSQVIGRGLSENEQF
d_call: TRBD2
v_call: TRBV14
j_call: TRBJ2-1

cdr3_aa: ASSFEGEADTQY
d_call: -
v_call: TRBV5-5
j_call: TRBJ2-3

cdr3_aa: AISDKQNTDTQY
d_call: -
v_call: TRBV10-3
j_call: TRBJ2-3

cdr3_aa: ASSYYASYEQY
d_call: -
v_call: TRBV28
j_call: TRBJ2-7

cdr3_aa: ASSFLPRKLF
d_call: -
v_call: TRBV28
j_call: TRBJ1-4

cdr3_aa: VSHPGGSYEQY
d_call: TRBD2
v_call: TRBV2
j_call: TRBJ2-7

cdr3_aa: ASSFGGSNTEAF
d_call: -
v_call: TRBV28
j_call: TRBJ1-1

cdr3_aa: ASREPGANVLT
d_call: -
v_call: TRBV5-1
j_call: TRBJ2-6

cdr3_aa: ASSLLWDSSYEQY
d_call: TRBD1
v_call: TRBV28
j_call: TRBJ2-7

cdr3_aa: ASSPQGMGNQPQH
d_call: -
v_call: TRBV28
j_call: TRBJ1-5

cdr3_aa: ASSDRQGATDTQY
d_call: TRBD1
v_call: TRBV19
j_call: TRBJ2-3

cdr3_aa: ASSFLQGAMNTEAF
d_call: TRBD1
v_call: TRBV7-9
j_call: TRBJ1-1

cdr3_aa: SANHYNGYT
d_call: -
v_call: TRBV20-1
j_call: TRBJ1-2

cdr3_aa: ASSLDRGNIQY
d_call: -
v_call: TRBV11-3
j_call: TRBJ2-4

cdr3_aa: ASSPTGQGADEQY
d_call: TRBD1
v_call: TRBV4-1
j_call: TRBJ2-7

cdr3_aa: ASSVALLAGGRHTDTQY
d_call: TRBD2
v_call: TRBV9
j_call: TRBJ2-3

cdr3_aa: AGSSIQGAHYEQY
d_call: -
v_call: TRBV7-9
j_call: TRBJ2-7

cdr3_aa: ASSLGAGIEKLF
d_call: -
v_call: TRBV5-6
j_call: TRBJ1-4

cdr3_aa: ASSSGTSGKNEQF
d_call: TRBD2
v_call: TRBV28
j_call: TRBJ2-1

cdr3_aa: ASSRLAGEETQY
d_call: TRBD2
v_call: TRBV5-1
j_call: TRBJ2-5

cdr3_aa: ASSPRQGAGEKLF
d_call: TRBD1
v_call: TRBV5-1
j_call: TRBJ1-4

cdr3_aa: ASSLGAGTEAF
d_call: -
v_call: TRBV27
j_call: TRBJ1-1

cdr3_aa: ASSFPRRGGHEQY
d_call: -
v_call: TRBV28
j_call: TRBJ2-7

cdr3_aa: ASSYAHGNYEQY
d_call: -
v_call: TRBV6-5
j_call: TRBJ2-7

cdr3_aa: ASSYSRRGASSGYT
d_call: -
v_call: TRBV6-5
j_call: TRBJ1-2

cdr3_aa: AKKGGTSNTGELF
d_call: -
v_call: TRBV30
j_call: TRBJ2-2

cdr3_aa: ASSYGGIYNEQF
d_call: -
v_call: TRBV6-5
j_call: TRBJ2-1